This TCR beta chain was identified during a study of T cell responses to AZD1222 COVID-19 vaccine. The overall study: Doses given second, at about 4 or about 12 weeks, were pooled. Study findings and constraints: When two AZD1222 doses had been given, Spike-specific TCR breadth and depth rose. Unmutated variant regions reportedly attract nearly half of all spike-specific TCRs.

Germline CDR1 is LNHDA and CDR2 is SQIVND (reference sequence). Trimming at V came to 10 bases and at J to 4 bases, leaving 11 bases not matched to a gene. This CDR3 spans 17 amino acids. Concerning this clone itself: Its antigen is not known.

Produced via immunoSEQ multiplex PCR; TCRdb's table is partial and in-frame only. The sample has around 120,000 clones, less than 95% seen once. V gene TRBV19 combines with J gene TRBJ2-2; TRBD2 aligns across 14 bases. This sample comprised peripheral blood, obtained on day 0 of AZD1222 vaccination. The clonotype originates from an adult in good health. CDR3 residues: CATSGLAGALGTGELFF. CDR3 coding DNA: TGTGCCACGTCGGGACTAGCGGGAGCTTTGGGCACCGGGGAGCTGTTTTTT.